Below, 29 T cell receptor beta chains from the same sample are listed, as sequenced in a study of blood T cell repertoires in COVID-19 (dated by TCRdb to 2018 to 2021). Receptor amplification or capture employed the immunoSEQ multiplex PCR assay. Drawn from immuneACCESS, this table holds only the in-frame rearrangements with V and J called that TCRdb kept. Clones are partly lost; checked studies trace under half to an unresolved V gene and leave the rest unexplained. The sample table holds 150,000 to 200,000 clones, of which around 85% were seen once. 2.1% of the sample is in the top ten clones. What was sequenced was peripheral blood. These receptors were taken from a man aged 70 or older with active or convalescent COVID-19.

The chain couples TRBV7-2 to TRBJ2-2, with TRBD2 identical over 7 bases. This CDR3 region has 17 residues. V gave up 5 bases and J gave up 0 bases; unmatched junction bases: 9. The germline CDR1 and CDR2 sequences are SGHTA and FQGNSA. CDR3 region: CASSPAVLAANTGELFF. CDR3 coding DNA: TGTGCCAGCAGCCCCGCGGTGCTAGCGGCGAACACCGGGGAGCTGTTTTTT.

The chain joins TRBV18 to TRBJ2-5, with TRBD2 identical over 13 bases. The junction had 4 bases not matched to a gene; V was cut back by 8 bases and J by 1 base. Per germline, CDR1 KGHSH and CDR2 LQKENI. The CDR3 is 15 amino acids. The chain's CDR3 is CASLGTSGIQETQYF. In DNA, the CDR3 is TGTGCCAGCCTAGGGACTAGCGGGATCCAAGAGACCCAGTACTTC.

The rearrangement joins TRBV2 to TRBJ2-7; 10 bases fit TRBD2. CDR3 length: 14 residues. With 4 bases clipped from V and 4 bases from J, the junction kept 4 bases outside the gene matches. In germline, CDR1 is SNHLY, CDR2 FYNNEI. CDR3 nucleotides: TGTGCCAGCAGTGCTAGCGGGAGACAGTACGAGCAGTACTTC. Amino acids: CASSASGRQYEQYF.

The chain couples TRBV10-3 to TRBJ2-2, with TRBD2 matching over 8 bases. V trimming: 7 bases; J trimming: 2 bases; junction bases outside the gene matches: 6. This CDR3 has 15 residues. Germline V gene lookup returns CDR1 ENHRY and CDR2 SYGVKD. CDR3 sequence (DNA): TGTGCCATCATGAGCGGGGGACTAAACACCGGGGAGCTGTTTTTT. It encodes CAIMSGGLNTGELFF.

CDR3 residues: CASSQAFGGNETQYF. The CDR3 coding sequence is TGTGCCAGCAGCCAAGCCTTCGGGGGTAATGAGACCCAGTACTTC. The chain is built from TRBV3-1 (or the pseudogene TRBV3-2) and TRBJ2-5; maybe TRBD2 (6 bases). V gave up 1 base and J gave up 5 bases, with 14 bases separating them. CDR3 length: 15 residues. From germline, CDR1 is LGHDT and CDR2 YNNKEL (reference sequence).

The chain joins TRBV16 to TRBJ2-2, with D perhaps TRBD1 (6 bases). CDR1 KGHSY and CDR2 FQNENV come from the germline V gene. V was clipped by 0 bases and J by 4 bases, with 15 bases between them. CDR3 length: 17 amino acids. The CDR3 coding sequence is TGTGCCAGCAGCCAATCTAGGGGGTTCTCGACCACCGGGGAGCTGTTTTTT. Amino acids: CASSQSRGFSTTGELFF.

The genes are TRBV3-1 (or the pseudogene TRBV3-2) and TRBJ1-3, with TRBD1 identical over 9 bases. The V segment lost 4 bases and the J segment 3 bases; nucleotides outside the gene matches: 7. Germline CDR1 LGHDT, CDR2 YNNKEL (reference sequence). This CDR3 is 16 amino acids long. This CDR3 is CASSRTQGALGNTIYF. Here the CDR3 DNA reads TGTGCCAGCAGCCGAACACAGGGGGCGCTTGGAAACACCATATATTTT.

This clone has just one count. The CDR3 loop reads CASSPAGQGVPNEKLFF. As DNA, the CDR3 is TGTGCCAGCTCACCTGCGGGACAGGGGGTGCCTAATGAAAAACTGTTTTTT. The genes are TRBV18 and TRBJ1-4, with 11 nucleotides matching TRBD1. The J segment lost 3 bases and the V segment lost 3 bases, leaving 6 bases of the junction unmatched. CDR1 is KGHSH, CDR2 LQKENI, per germline. The length of the CDR3 is 17 residues.

Points on this clone: Other DNA sequences in this sample translate to the same CDR3. The chain employs TRBV6-5 and TRBJ1-2; TRBD1 agrees at 12 bases. Germline V gene sequence: CDR1 MNHEY, CDR2 SVGAGI. After removal of 2 bases from V and 8 bases from J, the junction contained 6 bases not matched to a gene. This CDR3 has 15 residues. CDR3 loop: CASSYSGTGGLGYTF. CDR3 nucleotides: TGTGCCAGCAGTTACAGTGGGACAGGGGGCCTAGGCTACACCTTC.

The V call is TRBV11-3, the J call TRBJ2-5, with 9 bases matching TRBD1. This CDR3 comprises 15 residues. Germline lookup yields CDR1 SGHNT and CDR2 YENEEA. The ends lost 5 bases at V and 4 bases at J; junction bases unmatched: 8. The chain's CDR3 is CASSLGQGIPETQYF. CDR3 nucleotide sequence: TGTGCCAGCAGCCTAGGACAGGGGATCCCAGAGACCCAGTACTTC.

Only a few counts were recorded for this clone. This chain uses TRBV28 with TRBJ2-7; D is possibly TRBD2 (5 bases). The CDR3 consists of 13 residues. V lost 1 base to trimming and J lost 6 bases, with 10 bases between them. Per germline, CDR1 MDHEN and CDR2 SYDVKM. This chain's CDR3 is CASSLFTRGEQYF. As DNA, the CDR3 is TGTGCCAGCAGTTTATTCACTAGAGGCGAGCAGTACTTC.

As regards this clone: The sample holds other DNA sequences that translate to the same CDR3. J is TRBJ2-5 and V is TRBV18; a weak D match, TRBD2 (6 bases). Germline V gives CDR1 KGHSH, CDR2 LQKENI. The CDR3 runs to 14 residues. Trimming shortened V by 0 bases and J by 5 bases, and 10 bases separated the two germline ends. The DNA for the CDR3 is TGTGCCAGCTCACCACCGCCAGGGAGGGAGACCCAGTACTTC. Translating it yields CASSPPPGRETQYF. Full variable domain (missing parts from reference TRBV18 and TRBJ2-5): NAGVMQNPRHLVRRRGQEARLRCSPMKGHSHVYWYRQLPEEGLKFMVYLQKENIIDESGMPKERFSAEFPKEGPSILRIQQVVRGDSAAYFCASSPPPGRETQYFGPGTRLLVL.

The chain recombines TRBV6-5 with TRBJ1-3, with 7 bases that match TRBD1. This CDR3 comprises 15 residues. Germline V gene lookup returns CDR1 MNHEY and CDR2 SVGAGI. V was clipped by 5 bases and J by 4 bases; unmatched bases: 8. The CDR3 region is CASSTTGTAGNTIYF. CDR3 bases: TGTGCCAGCAGTACTACCGGGACAGCCGGAAACACCATATATTTT.

This clone appeared a few times. This chain joins TRBV14 and TRBJ2-5; 7 bases map to TRBD1. V lost 5 bases, J lost 2 bases, and 5 bases stayed unmatched. Germline lookup yields CDR1 SGHDN and CDR2 FVKESK. CDR3 size: 14 residues. CDR3 sequence (DNA): TGTGCCAGCAGCAAGACAGGGAATCAAGAGACCCAGTACTTC. Residues: CASSKTGNQETQYF. Combining the CDR3 with reference TRBV14 and TRBJ2-5 gives the whole variable domain EAGVTQFPSHSVIEKGQTVTLRCDPISGHDNLYWYRRVMGKEIKFLLHFVKESKQDESGMPNNRFLAERTGGTYSTLKVQPAELEDSGVYFCASSKTGNQETQYFGPGTRLLVL.

The chain combines TRBV30 with TRBJ1-2; D is unresolved. V lost 4 bases, J lost 5 bases, and 8 bases lay in between. CDR1 is GTSNPN and CDR2 is SVGIG in the germline V gene (reference sequence). This CDR3 spans 11 amino acids. The CDR3 DNA follows: TGTGCCTGGACTCAGATATATGGCTACACCTTC. Its translation is CAWTQIYGYTF. Supplemented by reference TRBV30 and TRBJ1-2, the full variable domain reads SQTIHQWPATLVQPVGSPLSLECTVEGTSNPNLYWYRQAAGRGLQLLFYSVGIGQISSEVPQNLSASRPQDRQFILSSKKLLLSDSGFYLCAWTQIYGYTFGSGTRLTVV.

V usage is TRBV18 and J usage is TRBJ2-3; D unresolved. The CDR3 totals 13 residues. In germline, CDR1 is KGHSH, CDR2 LQKENI. The V end was cut by 1 base, the J end by 4 bases, with 6 bases between. CDR3 coding DNA: TGTGCCAGCTCACCACTCCGTGCAGATACGCAGTATTTT. Protein product: CASSPLRADTQYF.

The chain employs TRBV9 and TRBJ2-3; D remains unclear. Germline CDR1 is SGDLS and CDR2 is YYNGEE. The CDR3 has 14 residues. V dropped 3 bases and J dropped 2 bases, with 10 bases sitting between them. The CDR3 sequence is CASSAQQATDTQYF. The CDR3 DNA is TGTGCCAGCAGCGCACAGCAGGCCACAGATACGCAGTATTTT.

The chain joins TRBV4-3 to TRBJ2-3; D is ambiguous. The CDR3 is 13 residues long. CDR1 and CDR2 from the germline V gene are LGHNA and YSLEER. V was trimmed by 3 bases and J by 5 bases, leaving 9 bases between them. CDR3 sequence (DNA): TGCGCCAGCAGCCACGCGCACGGAGATACGCAGTATTTT. Translated: CASSHAHGDTQYF.

The chain has TRBV19 and TRBJ1-1; 11 positions match TRBD1. Germline V lookup: CDR1 LNHDA, CDR2 SQIVND (reference sequence). V shed 4 bases and J 5 bases; nucleotides not matched to a gene: 6. This CDR3 has 15 residues. This CDR3 reads CASSNWGQGGTEAFF. CDR3 DNA: TGTGCCAGTAGTAACTGGGGACAGGGGGGGACTGAAGCTTTCTTT.

This chain connects TRBV27 to TRBJ1-6; D is possibly TRBD1 (5 bases). Germline-derived CDR1 and CDR2 are MNHEY and SMNVEV (reference sequence). V lost 5 bases to trimming and J lost 6 bases, with 14 bases between them. CDR3 length: 15 amino acids. This chain's CDR3 is CASSHEQGSNSPLHF. Written as DNA, the CDR3 is TGTGCCAGCAGTCACGAGCAGGGAAGTAATTCACCCCTCCACTTT.

The chain is built from TRBV18 and TRBJ2-7; TRBD1 matches 7 bases. With V trimmed by 1 base and J by 3 bases, 6 bases remained unmatched. The CDR3 has 15 amino acids. The germline V gene encodes CDR1 KGHSH and CDR2 LQKENI. CDR3 DNA: TGTGCCAGCTCACCACTAACAGGGGACAACTACGAGCAGTACTTC. This gives the protein CASSPLTGDNYEQYF.

This sequence joins TRBV28 and TRBJ2-1; 9 nucleotides line up with TRBD1. The ends lost 2 bases at V and 6 bases at J; junction bases unmatched: 5. Germline loops: CDR1 MDHEN, CDR2 SYDVKM. The CDR3 sequence is 15 residues long. CDR3 sequence (DNA): TGTGCCAGCAGTTTACCCGGGACAGGGTCCAATGAGCAGTTCTTC. Translating gives CASSLPGTGSNEQFF.

Concerning this clone itself: The same CDR3 can be traced to other DNA sequences in this sample. The chain combines TRBV5-1 with TRBJ2-5, with 7 bases lining up with TRBD1. After removal of 2 bases from V and 2 bases from J, the junction contained 3 bases not matched to a gene. Per the germline V gene, CDR1 is SGHRS and CDR2 is YFSETQ. This CDR3 has 14 amino acids. The CDR3 DNA is TGCGCCAGCAGCTTAGACAGGGTTCAAGAGACCCAGTACTTC. This translates into CASSLDRVQETQYF.

J is TRBJ1-1 and V is TRBV5-1; D is unresolved. This CDR3 has 14 residues. Per the germline V gene, CDR1 is SGHRS and CDR2 is YFSETQ. Deletions cut 1 base from V and 3 bases from J, with 10 bases between. The CDR3 DNA reads as TGCGCCAGCAGCTTGTTAAACGGGGACACTGAAGCTTTCTTT. It encodes CASSLLNGDTEAFF.

The gene calls are TRBV2 and TRBJ2-2, with 8 bases fitting TRBD1. V lost 6 bases and J lost 7; bases outside the gene matches: 10. The CDR3 spans 15 residues. Germline CDR1 is SNHLY and CDR2 is FYNNEI. The CDR3 sequence is CASSWDRRADGELFF. The CDR3 DNA follows: TGTGCCAGCAGCTGGGACAGGAGAGCTGACGGGGAGCTGTTTTTT.

V gene TRBV7-6 combines with J gene TRBJ1-1; 8 bases map to TRBD1. The germline V gene encodes CDR1 SGHVS and CDR2 FNYEAQ. The CDR3 consists of 14 residues. Losses at the gene ends were 6 bases for V and 5 bases for J; bases not matched to a gene: 8. The DNA for the CDR3 is TGTGCCAGCAGACCAACAGGGGGTGGGACTGAAGCTTTCTTT. Translation gives CASRPTGGGTEAFF.

This sequence joins TRBV4-3 and TRBJ1-4, with D possibly being TRBD1 (6 bases). V was cut by 2 bases and J by 7 bases, with 14 bases left in between. The length of the CDR3 is 15 residues. Germline V gene lookup returns CDR1 LGHNA and CDR2 YSLEER. CDR3 residues: CASSQSSGAAEKLFF. DNA for the CDR3: TGCGCCAGCAGCCAAAGTTCAGGGGCGGCTGAAAAACTGTTTTTT.

The chain carries TRBV6-1 and TRBJ1-3, with D perhaps TRBD1 (6 bases). CDR3 length: 17 residues. Per germline, CDR1 MNHNS and CDR2 SASEGT. The V end was cut by 2 bases, the J end by 0 bases, with 14 bases between. The CDR3 DNA follows: TGTGCCAGCAGTGAATTTGCAGGGGTCGTCTCTGGAAACACCATATATTTT. This gives the protein CASSEFAGVVSGNTIYF.

This clone appeared a single time. The rearrangement uses TRBV29-1 and TRBJ2-7; 7 bases are shared with TRBD2. The CDR3 totals 12 residues. Germline CDR1 SQVTM, CDR2 ANQGSEA. V trimming: 3 bases; J trimming: 5 bases; junction bases outside the gene matches: 4. The CDR3 DNA sequence: TGCAGCGTTGAGGGGGGGTGGGACGAGCAGTACTTC. Protein: CSVEGGWDEQYF.